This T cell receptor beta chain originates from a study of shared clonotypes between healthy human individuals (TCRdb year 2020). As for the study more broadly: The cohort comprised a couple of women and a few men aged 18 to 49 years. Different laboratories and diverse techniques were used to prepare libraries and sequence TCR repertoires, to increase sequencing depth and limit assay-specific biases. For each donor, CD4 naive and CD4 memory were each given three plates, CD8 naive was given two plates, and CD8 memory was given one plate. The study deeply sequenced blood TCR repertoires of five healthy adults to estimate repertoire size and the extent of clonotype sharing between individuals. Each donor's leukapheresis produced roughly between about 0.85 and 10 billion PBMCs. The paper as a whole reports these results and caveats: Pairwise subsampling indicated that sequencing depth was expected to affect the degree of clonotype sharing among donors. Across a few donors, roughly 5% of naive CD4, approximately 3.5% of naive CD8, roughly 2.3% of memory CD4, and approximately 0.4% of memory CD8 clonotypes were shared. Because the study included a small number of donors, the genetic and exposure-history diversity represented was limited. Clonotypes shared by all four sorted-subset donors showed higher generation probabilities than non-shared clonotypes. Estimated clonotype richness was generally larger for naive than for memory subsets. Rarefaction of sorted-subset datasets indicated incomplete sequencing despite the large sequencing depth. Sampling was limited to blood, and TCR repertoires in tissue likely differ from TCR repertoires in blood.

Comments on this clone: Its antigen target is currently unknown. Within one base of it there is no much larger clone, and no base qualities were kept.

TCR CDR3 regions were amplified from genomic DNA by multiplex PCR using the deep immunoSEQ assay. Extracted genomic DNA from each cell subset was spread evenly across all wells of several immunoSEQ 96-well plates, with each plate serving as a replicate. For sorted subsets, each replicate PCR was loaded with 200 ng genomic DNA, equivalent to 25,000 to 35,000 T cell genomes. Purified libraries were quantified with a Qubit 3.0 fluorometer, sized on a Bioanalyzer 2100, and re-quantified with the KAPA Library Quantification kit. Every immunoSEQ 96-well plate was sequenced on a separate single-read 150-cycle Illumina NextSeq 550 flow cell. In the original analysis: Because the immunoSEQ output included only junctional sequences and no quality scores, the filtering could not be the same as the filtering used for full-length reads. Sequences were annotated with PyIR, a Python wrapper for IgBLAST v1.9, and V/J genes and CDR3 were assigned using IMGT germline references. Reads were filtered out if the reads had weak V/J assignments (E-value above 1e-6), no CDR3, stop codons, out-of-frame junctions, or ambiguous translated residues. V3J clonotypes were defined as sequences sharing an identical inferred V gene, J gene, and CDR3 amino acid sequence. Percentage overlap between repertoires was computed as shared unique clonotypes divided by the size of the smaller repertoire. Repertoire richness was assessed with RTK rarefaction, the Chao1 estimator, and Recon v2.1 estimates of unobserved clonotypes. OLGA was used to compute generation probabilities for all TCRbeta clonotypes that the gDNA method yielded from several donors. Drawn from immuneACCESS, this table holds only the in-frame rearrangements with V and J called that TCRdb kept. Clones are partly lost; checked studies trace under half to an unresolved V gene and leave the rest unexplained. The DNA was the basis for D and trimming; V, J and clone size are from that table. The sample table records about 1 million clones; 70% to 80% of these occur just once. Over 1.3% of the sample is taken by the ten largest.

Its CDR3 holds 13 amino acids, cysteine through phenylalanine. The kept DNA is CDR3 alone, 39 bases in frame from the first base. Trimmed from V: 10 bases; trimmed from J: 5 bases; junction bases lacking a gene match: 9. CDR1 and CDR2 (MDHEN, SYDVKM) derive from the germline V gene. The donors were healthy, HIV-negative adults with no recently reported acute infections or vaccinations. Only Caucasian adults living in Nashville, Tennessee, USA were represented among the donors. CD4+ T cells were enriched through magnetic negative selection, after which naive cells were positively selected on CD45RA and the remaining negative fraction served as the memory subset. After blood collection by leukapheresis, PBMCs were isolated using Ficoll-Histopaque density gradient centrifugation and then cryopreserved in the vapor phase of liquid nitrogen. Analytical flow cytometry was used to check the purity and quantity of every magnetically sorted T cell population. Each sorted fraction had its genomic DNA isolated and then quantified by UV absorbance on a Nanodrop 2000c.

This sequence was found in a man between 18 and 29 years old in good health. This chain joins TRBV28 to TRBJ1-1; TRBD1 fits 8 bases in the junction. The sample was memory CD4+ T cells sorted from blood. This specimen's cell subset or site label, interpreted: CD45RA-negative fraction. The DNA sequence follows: TGTGCCACCGTACAACAGGGGGGAACTGAAGCTTTCTTT. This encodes CATVQQGGTEAFF.